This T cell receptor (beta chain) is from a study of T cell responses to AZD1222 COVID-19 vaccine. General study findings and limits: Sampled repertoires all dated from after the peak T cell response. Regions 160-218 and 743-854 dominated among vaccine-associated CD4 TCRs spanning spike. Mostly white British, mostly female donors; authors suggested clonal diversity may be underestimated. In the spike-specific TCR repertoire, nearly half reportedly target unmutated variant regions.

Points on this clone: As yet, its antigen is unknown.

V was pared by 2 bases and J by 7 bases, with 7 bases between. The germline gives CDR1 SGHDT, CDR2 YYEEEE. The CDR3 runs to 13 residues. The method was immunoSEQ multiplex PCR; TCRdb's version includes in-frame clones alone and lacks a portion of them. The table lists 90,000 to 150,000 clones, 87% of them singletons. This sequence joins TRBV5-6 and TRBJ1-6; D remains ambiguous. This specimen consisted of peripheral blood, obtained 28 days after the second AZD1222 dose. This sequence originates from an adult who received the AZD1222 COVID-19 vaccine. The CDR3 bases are TGTGCCAGCAGCTTCCTAGGGAATTCACCCCTCCACTTT. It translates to CASSFLGNSPLHF. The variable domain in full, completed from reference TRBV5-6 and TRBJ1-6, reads DAGVTQSPTHLIKTRGQQVTLRCSPKSGHDTVSWYQQALGQGPQFIFQYYEEEERQRGNFPDRFSGHQFPNYSSELNVNALLLGDSALYLCASSFLGNSPLHFGNGTRLTVT.